A single TCR beta chain is shown here with its context. The CDR3 contains 14 residues. Germline V lookup: CDR1 SGHNT, CDR2 YYREEE (reference sequence). After re-calling the 5' RACE reads, TCRdb lists one entry per CDR3 protein, DNA absent. The sample totals fewer than 550,000 distinct CDR3 sequences. This specimen comes from a study of T cells expressing NK-cell markers. This TCR derives from a woman aged 50 to 65 in good health. V and J are TRBV5-4 and TRBJ2-7; TCRdb outputs TRBD1, but without DNA this stays unchecked. Input material: blood T cells: a sorted CD56 or NKG2C T cell subset, CD4+ or CD8+ T cells, or bulk PBMC T cells (not recorded which). The CDR3 protein is CASSHPGQGNEQYF.